The entry below describes one T cell receptor beta chain. The antigen remains unidentified. MiXCR, run by TCRdb on the RT-PCR reads, gives a single entry per CDR3 protein. Found here are under 550,000 distinct CDR3 sequences, less than 7.5% of them singletons; the top ten hold approximately 14%. This record comes from a study of response to subunit inactivated influenza vaccine. Germline CDR1 and CDR2: DFQATT and SNEGSKA (reference sequence). The CDR3 length is 15 residues. The trim removed 5 bases at V and 6 bases at J, leaving 11 bases unmatched. Whole-study results and caveats: Every seasonal influenza vaccination brings in few new T cells, the authors suggested.

The material was PBMCs from blood, obtained 23 to 25 months after vaccination. The chain combines TRBV20-1 with TRBJ2-1; 9 bases align to TRBD2. This TCR came from a man between 50 and 75 years old who received an inactivated influenza vaccine. Here the CDR3 reads CSAGKASGNINEQFF. CDR3 DNA: TGCAGTGCTGGAAAAGCTAGCGGGAATATCAATGAGCAGTTCTTC.